This record concerns one T cell receptor beta chain sequence. The sample is drawn from a study of cytomegalovirus exposure and HLA in healthy donors. PCR was performed using 60 Vbeta and 13 Jbeta primers. Sequenced by immunoSEQ multiplex PCR; TCRdb stores in-frame clones only, minus some. The table has some 110,000 clones, 70% to 80% seen once; the top ten hold under 1.5%. CDR3 size: 13 residues. From germline, CDR1 is MGHRA and CDR2 YSYEKL. Trimming took off 2 bases at V and 0 bases at J, with 4 bases between the two ends. This sequence originates from a middle-aged man in good health and CMV-seronegative. The rearrangement joins TRBV4-1 to TRBJ1-1; no firm D call. Sample: PBMCs. CDR3 loop: CASSQFMNTEAFF. Written as DNA, the CDR3 is TGCGCCAGCAGCCAATTCATGAACACTGAAGCTTTCTTT.